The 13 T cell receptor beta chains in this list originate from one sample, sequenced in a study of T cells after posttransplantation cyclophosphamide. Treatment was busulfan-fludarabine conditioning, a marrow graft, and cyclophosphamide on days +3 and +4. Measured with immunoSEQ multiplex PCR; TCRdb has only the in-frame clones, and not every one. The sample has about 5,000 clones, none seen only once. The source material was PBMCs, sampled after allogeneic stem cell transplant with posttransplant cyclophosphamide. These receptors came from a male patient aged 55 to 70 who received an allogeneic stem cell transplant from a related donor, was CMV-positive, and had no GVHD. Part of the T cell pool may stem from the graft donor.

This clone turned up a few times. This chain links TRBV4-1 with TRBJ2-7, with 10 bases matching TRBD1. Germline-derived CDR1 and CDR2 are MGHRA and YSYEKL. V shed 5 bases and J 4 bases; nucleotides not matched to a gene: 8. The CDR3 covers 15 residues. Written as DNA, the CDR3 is TGCGCCAGCAGCATCCGGGACAGGGGATTGTACGAGCAGTACTTC. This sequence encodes CASSIRDRGLYEQYF.

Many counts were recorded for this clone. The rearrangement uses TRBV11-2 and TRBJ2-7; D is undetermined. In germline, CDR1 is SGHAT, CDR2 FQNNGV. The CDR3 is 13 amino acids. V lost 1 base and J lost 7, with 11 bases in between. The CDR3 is CASSLVLAAEQYF. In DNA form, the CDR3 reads TGTGCCAGCAGCTTAGTATTGGCGGCAGAGCAGTACTTC.

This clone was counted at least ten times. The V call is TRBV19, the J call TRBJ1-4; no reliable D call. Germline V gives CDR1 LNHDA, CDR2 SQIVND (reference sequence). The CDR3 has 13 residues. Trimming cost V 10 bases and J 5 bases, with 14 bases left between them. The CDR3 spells CATRRSLNEKLFF. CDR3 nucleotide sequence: TGTGCCACCCGACGGAGCCTCAATGAAAAACTGTTTTTT.

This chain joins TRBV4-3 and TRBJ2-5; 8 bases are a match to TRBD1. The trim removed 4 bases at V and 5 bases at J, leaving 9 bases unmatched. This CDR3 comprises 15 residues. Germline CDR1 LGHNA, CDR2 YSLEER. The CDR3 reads CASSPRQGLYETQYF. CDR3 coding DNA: TGCGCCAGCAGCCCGAGACAGGGGCTTTATGAGACCCAGTACTTC.

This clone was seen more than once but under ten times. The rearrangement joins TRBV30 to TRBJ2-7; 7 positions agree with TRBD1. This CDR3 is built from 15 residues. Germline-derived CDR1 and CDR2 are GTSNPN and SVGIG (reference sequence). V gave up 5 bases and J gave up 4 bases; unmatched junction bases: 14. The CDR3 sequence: CAWASTTGVVYEQYF. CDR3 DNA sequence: TGTGCCTGGGCTTCAACCACAGGGGTGGTTTACGAGCAGTACTTC.

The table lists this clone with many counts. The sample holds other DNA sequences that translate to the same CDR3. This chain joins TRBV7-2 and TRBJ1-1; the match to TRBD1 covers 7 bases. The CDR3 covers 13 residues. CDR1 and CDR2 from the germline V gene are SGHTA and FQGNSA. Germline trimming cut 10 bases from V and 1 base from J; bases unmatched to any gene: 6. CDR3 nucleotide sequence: TGTGCCACCCTGGGACAGTGGAACACTGAAGCTTTCTTT. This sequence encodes CATLGQWNTEAFF.

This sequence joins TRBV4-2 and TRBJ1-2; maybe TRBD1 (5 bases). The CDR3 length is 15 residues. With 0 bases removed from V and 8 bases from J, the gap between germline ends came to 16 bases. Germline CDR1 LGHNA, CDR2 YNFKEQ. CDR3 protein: CASSQEPGGREGYTF. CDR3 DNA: TGTGCCAGCAGCCAAGAACCGGGGGGGAGGGAAGGCTACACCTTC.

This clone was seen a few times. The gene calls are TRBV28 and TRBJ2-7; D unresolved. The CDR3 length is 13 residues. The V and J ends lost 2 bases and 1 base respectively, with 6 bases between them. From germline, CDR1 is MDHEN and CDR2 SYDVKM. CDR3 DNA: TGTGCCAGCAGTTTACGAGATTCCTACGAGCAGTACTTC. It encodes CASSLRDSYEQYF.

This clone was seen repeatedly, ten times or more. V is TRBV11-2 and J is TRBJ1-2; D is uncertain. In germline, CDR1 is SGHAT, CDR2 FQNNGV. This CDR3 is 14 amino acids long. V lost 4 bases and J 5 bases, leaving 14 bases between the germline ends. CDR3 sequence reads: CASSSGWRSYGYTF. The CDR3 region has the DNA TGTGCCAGCAGCTCGGGATGGCGGTCGTATGGCTACACCTTC.

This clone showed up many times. The CDR3 sequence is CASRDRGGYTF. Here the CDR3 DNA reads TGCGCCAGCAGAGACAGGGGCGGCTACACCTTC. The chain combines TRBV10-1 with TRBJ1-2, with 8 bases fitting TRBD1. Germline V gives CDR1 WNHNN, CDR2 SYGVQD (reference sequence). The CDR3 contains 11 residues. Trimming at V came to 6 bases and at J to 8 bases, leaving 2 bases not matched to a gene.

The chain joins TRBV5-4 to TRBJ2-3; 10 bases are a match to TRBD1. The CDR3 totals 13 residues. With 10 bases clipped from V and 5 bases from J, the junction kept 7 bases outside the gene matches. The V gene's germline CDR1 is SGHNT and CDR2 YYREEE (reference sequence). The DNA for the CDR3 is TGTGCCTTGACAGGGGGCGGGATAGATACGCAGTATTTT. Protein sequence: CALTGGGIDTQYF. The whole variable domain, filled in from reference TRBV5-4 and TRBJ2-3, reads ETGVTQSPTHLIKTRGQQVTLRCSSQSGHNTVSWYQQALGQGPQFIFQYYREEENGRGNFPPRFSGLQFPNYSSELNVNALELDDSALYLCALTGGGIDTQYFGPGTRLTVL.

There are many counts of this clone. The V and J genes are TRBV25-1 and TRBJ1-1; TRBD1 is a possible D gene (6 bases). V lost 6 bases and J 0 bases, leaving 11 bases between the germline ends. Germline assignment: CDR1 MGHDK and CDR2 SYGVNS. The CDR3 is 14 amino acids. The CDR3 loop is CASRTGSMNTEAFF. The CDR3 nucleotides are TGTGCCAGCAGAACAGGGTCAATGAACACTGAAGCTTTCTTT.

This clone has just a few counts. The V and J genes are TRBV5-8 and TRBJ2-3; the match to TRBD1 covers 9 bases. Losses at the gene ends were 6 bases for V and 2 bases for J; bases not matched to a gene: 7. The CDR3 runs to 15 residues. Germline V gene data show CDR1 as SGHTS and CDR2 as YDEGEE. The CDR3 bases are TGTGCCAGCACTAACAGGGGGCGCCCCACAGATACGCAGTATTTT. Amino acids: CASTNRGRPTDTQYF. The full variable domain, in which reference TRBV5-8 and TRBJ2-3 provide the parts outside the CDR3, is EAGVTQSPTHLIKTRGQQATLRCSPISGHTSVYWYQQALGLGLQFLLWYDEGEERNRGNFPPRFSGRQFPNYSSELNVNALELEDSALYLCASTNRGRPTDTQYFGPGTRLTVL.